The 11 T cell receptor beta chains below come from one sample, sequenced in a study of blood T cells in healthy people across ages (dated by TCRdb to the mid-2010s). Library creation used 5' RACE. Sequenced using an Illumina HiSeq 2500. A second PCR of about 7 to 12 cycles was run with a J-beta primer mix and a sample-barcoded 5' primer. TCRdb applied fastp at Q25 and MiXCR to the public reads, then kept only in-frame beta chains. Each record represents a unique CDR3 protein, reported with the most common genes and DNA among its rows. In this sample the table shows some 1.4 million distinct CDR3 sequences, around 39% of which occur a single time. The ten largest make up less than 8% of the sample. Sequencing was carried out using blood. All receptors derive from a young woman in good health.

Ten or more counts support this clonotype. The V gene is TRBV5-1, the J gene TRBJ2-3; possibly TRBD1 for D (5 bases). V gave up 4 bases and J gave up 0 bases, with 9 bases separating them. Germline CDR1 is SGHRS and CDR2 is YFSETQ. The length of the CDR3 is 14 residues. Here the CDR3 DNA reads TGCGCCAGCAGCCCTGGGGCTAGCACAGATACGCAGTATTTT. Protein: CASSPGASTDTQYF.

CDR3 DNA: TGTGCCAGTTCTCACGGGTTGGGGGCAGGCAATCAGCCCCAGCATTTT. Translation: CASSHGLGAGNQPQHF. This chain links TRBV18 with TRBJ1-5, with D possibly being TRBD1 (6 bases). V gave up 9 bases and J gave up 2 bases, with 20 bases separating them. The germline V gene has CDR1 KGHSH and CDR2 LQKENI. The CDR3 covers 16 residues.

Note on this clonotype: A read error is possible here, since a much larger clone lies one base away. This chain links TRBV27 with TRBJ1-1, with 9 bases that match TRBD1. CDR1 and CDR2 from the germline V gene are MNHEY and SMNVEV (reference sequence). The CDR3 sequence is 15 residues long. CDR3 region: CTSSLLQGAGTEAFF. CDR3 in DNA: TGTACCAGCAGTTTACTACAGGGGGCAGGAACTGAAGCTTTCTTT.

A word on this clonotype: This may be a read error, as it is one base from a much larger clone. This chain links TRBV6-5 with TRBJ2-3, with 9 bases identical to TRBD2. The CDR3 consists of 12 residues. Per germline, CDR1 MNHEY and CDR2 SVGAGI. Here the CDR3 reads CSSSSGADTQYF. The CDR3 nucleotides read TGTTCCAGCTCTAGCGGGGCAGATACGCAGTATTTT.

The count of this clonotype is one. The chain's CDR3 is CASSHLEAFF. The CDR3 DNA follows: TGTGCCAGCAGCCACCTTGAAGCTTTCTTT. The chain couples TRBV28 to TRBJ1-1, with unresolved D. The CDR3 runs to 10 residues. The V end lost 6 bases, the J end lost 7 bases, and 6 bases lay between the germline ends. Germline CDR1 MDHEN, CDR2 SYDVKM. The variable domain in full, completed from reference TRBV28 and TRBJ1-1, reads DVKVTQSSRYLVKRTGEKVFLECVQDMDHENMFWYRQDPGLGLRLIYFSYDVKMKEKGDIPEGYSVSREKKERFSLILESASTNQTSMYLCASSHLEAFFGQGTRLTVV.

This clonotype was counted a few times. In DNA form, the CDR3 reads TGCGCGGCTGCAACTAATGAAAAACTGTTTTTT. Protein product: CAAATNEKLFF. The J gene is TRBJ1-4, the V gene TRBV29-1; no clear D. The germline gives CDR1 SQVTM, CDR2 ANQGSEA. The CDR3 spans 11 residues.

This clonotype was counted many times. V and J are TRBV12-3 or TRBV12-4 and TRBJ2-7, with 10 bases identical to TRBD2. The trim removed 6 bases at V and 7 bases at J, leaving 12 bases unmatched. There are 15 residues in the CDR3. The CDR3 is CASRPGLARYNEQYF. CDR3 nucleotide sequence: TGTGCCAGCAGACCGGGACTAGCGAGGTACAATGAGCAGTACTTC.

This clonotype was counted a single time. The chain couples TRBV3-1 to TRBJ1-2; D is perhaps TRBD1 (6 bases). The ends were cut back, 1 base at V and 4 bases at J, with 13 bases in the middle. CDR1 and CDR2 (germline): LGHDT, YNNKEL (reference sequence). There are 15 residues in the CDR3. The CDR3 region is CASSQGGADSYGYTF. The CDR3 DNA reads as TGTGCCAGCAGCCAAGGGGGGGCGGACAGCTATGGCTACACCTTC.

V and J are TRBV2 and TRBJ2-4; D tentatively reads TRBD1 or TRBD2 (5 bases each). The DNA end is a closer match to TRBJ2-7, so the J assignment may be wrong. Germline CDR1 and CDR2: SNHLY and FYNNEI. This CDR3 is 14 amino acids long. Written as DNA, the CDR3 is TGTGCCAGCAGTGAAGGGTCAGGGAGCTACGAGCAGTACTTC. Residues: CASSEGSGSYEQYF.

This clonotype was counted once. The chain uses TRBV7-2 and TRBJ2-6, with 8 bases fitting TRBD1. The CDR3 is made up of 16 amino acids. The junction had 3 bases not matched to a gene; V was cut back by 4 bases and J by 1 base. Germline CDR1 is SGHTA and CDR2 is FQGNSA. DNA of the CDR3: TGTGCCAGCAGCTCGGACAGGGCATCTGGGGCCAACGTCCTGACTTTC. Protein product: CASSSDRASGANVLTF.

The CDR3 loop is CASSEPRGLDTEAFF. For the CDR3, the DNA is TGTGCCAGCAGTGAACCTAGGGGGCTGGACACTGAAGCTTTCTTT. The chain joins TRBV2 to TRBJ1-1; 7 bases align to TRBD1. After removal of 2 bases from V and 3 bases from J, the junction contained 6 bases not matched to a gene. CDR1 and CDR2 from the germline V gene are SNHLY and FYNNEI. This CDR3 is built from 15 residues.